The 21 T cell receptor beta chains below were found in one sample sequenced in a study of blood T cells in healthy people across ages. The use of a sample-barcoded 5' primer and a J-beta primer mix characterized a second PCR of about 6 to 11 cycles. TCRdb used MiXCR to reprocess the 5' RACE reads, holding one entry per CDR3 protein. The sample shows 850,000 to 1,100,000 distinct CDR3 sequences, 35% to 45% of them seen only once. Sequencing was done on a sample of blood. The source of these receptors is a man aged 18 to 29 in good health.

The J gene is TRBJ2-1, the V gene TRBV7-3, with TRBD1 as a possible D gene (7 bases). Germline CDR1 SGHTA, CDR2 FQGTGA. V was clipped by 5 bases and J by 4 bases, with 18 bases between them. The CDR3 is 16 residues long. The CDR3 reads CASSTGEVRGYNEQFF. The CDR3 DNA is TGTGCCAGCAGCACAGGGGAGGTTAGAGGTTACAATGAGCAGTTCTTC.

This clonotype was found many times. This sequence joins TRBV7-2 and TRBJ2-1, with D perhaps TRBD1 (8 bases). Germline V gives CDR1 SGHTA, CDR2 FQGNSA. V lost 2 bases and J lost 2, with 16 bases in between. This CDR3 is 17 amino acids long. The CDR3 DNA is TGTGCCAGCAGCTTAAGCGGGACAGGCGGACCCTACAATGAGCAGTTCTTC. It specifies CASSLSGTGGPYNEQFF.

The chain couples TRBV14 to TRBJ2-5; D is unresolved. Trimming removed 3 bases at V and 2 bases at J, with 16 bases between. This CDR3 spans 16 amino acids. The germline V gene has CDR1 SGHDN and CDR2 FVKESK. The CDR3 sequence is CASSQRHAGWQETQYF. The CDR3 region has the DNA TGTGCCAGCAGCCAGCGTCACGCAGGATGGCAAGAGACCCAGTACTTC.

The chain couples TRBV10-3 to TRBJ2-5, with 14 bases aligning to TRBD2. Per the germline V gene, CDR1 is ENHRY and CDR2 is SYGVKD. The V and J ends lost 6 bases and 11 bases, in that order; junction bases with no gene match: 11. The CDR3 covers 15 residues. In nucleotides, the CDR3 is TGTGCCATCAGCGCCGGGACTAGCGGGGGAGATGAGCAGTACTTC. Its translation is CAISAGTSGGDEQYF.

The V and J genes are TRBV11-1 and TRBJ2-5; no reliable D call. The J call may be incorrect, as the DNA end agrees better with TRBJ2-7. CDR1 SGHAT and CDR2 FQDESV come from the germline V gene (reference sequence). This CDR3 has 15 amino acids. Here the CDR3 reads CASSLGRASSYEQYF. CDR3 sequence (DNA): TGTGCCAGCAGCTTAGGTCGAGCCTCCTCCTACGAGCAGTACTTC.

In DNA form, the CDR3 reads TGCGCCAGCAGCTTGGCAGACCTTAGCACAGATACGCAGTATTTT. It codes for CASSLADLSTDTQYF. V is TRBV5-1 and J is TRBJ2-3; no firm D call. Germline CDR1 is SGHRS and CDR2 is YFSETQ. This CDR3 contains 15 residues. V was shortened by 0 bases and J by 0 bases, with 8 bases between the two germline ends.

The chain links TRBV4-3 to TRBJ2-1; D might be TRBD2 (6 bases). This CDR3 is built from 17 residues. Germline V CDR1 and CDR2: LGHNA, YSLEER. V lost 0 bases, J lost 4 bases, and 16 bases lay in between. The CDR3 loop reads CASSQDQSSGPYNEQFF. The CDR3 nucleotides read TGCGCCAGCAGCCAAGATCAATCCAGCGGGCCTTACAATGAGCAGTTCTTC.

The rearrangement joins TRBV7-9 to TRBJ2-5; 10 bases are a match to TRBD2. This CDR3 spans 19 amino acids. V was clipped by 5 bases and J by 11 bases; unmatched bases: 26. CDR1 is SEHNR, CDR2 FQNEAQ, per germline (reference sequence). CDR3 nucleotide sequence: TGTGCCAGCAGCAGGGTCTCTAGCGGGGGCCCATACCCAGACAATGAGCAGTACTTC. It encodes CASSRVSSGGPYPDNEQYF.

This clonotype was seen at least ten times. The rearrangement joins TRBV4-2 to TRBJ1-2; D possibly corresponds to TRBD1 (5 bases). This CDR3 region has 13 residues. The germline CDR1 and CDR2 sequences are LGHNA and YNFKEQ. V was shortened by 0 bases and J by 6 bases, with 8 bases between the two germline ends. CDR3 loop: CASSQDAGNGYTF. The CDR3 DNA reads TGTGCCAGCAGCCAAGATGCAGGGAATGGCTACACCTTC.

J is TRBJ1-1 and V is TRBV10-3; weak D call: TRBD1 (5 bases). The CDR3 covers 14 residues. The V gene's germline CDR1 is ENHRY and CDR2 SYGVKD. V dropped 2 bases and J dropped 7 bases, with 14 bases sitting between them. CDR3 sequence (DNA): TGTGCCATCAGTGAGGCGACAGCACAGAATGAAGCTTTCTTT. Protein: CAISEATAQNEAFF.

The J gene is TRBJ2-1, the V gene TRBV20-1; D gene uncertain. Trimming left V 0 bases short and J 4 bases short, with 16 bases between. Per the germline V gene, CDR1 is DFQATT and CDR2 is SNEGSKA (reference sequence). This CDR3 has 16 amino acids. This CDR3 reads CSARDQLAINYNEQFF. CDR3 coding DNA: TGCAGTGCTAGAGATCAGTTGGCTATCAATTACAATGAGCAGTTCTTC.

As regards this clonotype: A much larger clone sits a single nucleotide away, making a read error possible. This chain links TRBV5-6 with TRBJ2-5; the match to TRBD1 covers 7 bases. V dropped 4 bases and J dropped 11; count of bases not matched to a gene: 11. The CDR3 consists of 13 residues. Germline V gene sequence: CDR1 SGHDT, CDR2 YYEEEE. The CDR3 sequence: CASSPTGNNEQYF. CDR3 sequence (DNA): TGTGCCAGCAGCCCGACAGGGAACAATGAGCAGTACTTC.

The chain couples TRBV20-1 to TRBJ1-2; D ambiguous. This CDR3 has 13 residues. Germline-derived CDR1 and CDR2 are DFQATT and SNEGSKA (reference sequence). Trimming removed 0 bases from V and 5 bases from J, with 10 bases in between. CDR3 sequence (DNA): TGCAGTGCTAGAGATTTTGGGCTGTATGGCTACACCTTC. Its translation: CSARDFGLYGYTF.

The chain joins TRBV29-1 to TRBJ2-5; the D is unclear. CDR1 is SQVTM and CDR2 is ANQGSEA in the germline V gene. Trimming pared 0 bases from V and 2 bases from J, leaving 10 bases between. There are 14 residues in the CDR3. The CDR3 region has the DNA TGCAGCGTTGAAGATGACCGGATGCAAGAGACCCAGTACTTC. As protein: CSVEDDRMQETQYF.

The chain joins TRBV27 to TRBJ2-5, with D tentatively TRBD1 or TRBD2 (5 bases each). The length of the CDR3 is 14 residues. The V gene's germline CDR1 is MNHEY and CDR2 SMNVEV (reference sequence). Trimming removed 3 bases from V and 0 bases from J, with 8 bases in between. The CDR3 bases are TGTGCCAGCAGTTTTAGGGACCACCAAGAGACCCAGTACTTC. This sequence encodes CASSFRDHQETQYF.

This chain uses TRBV21-1 with TRBJ2-7. TRBV21-1 has pseudogene status. The CDR3 loop spans 14 amino acids. CDR3 loop: CASSNRSVSSGQYF. In nucleotides, the CDR3 is TGTGCCAGCAGCAATAGAAGCGTCAGCTCCGGGCAGTACTTC.

This clonotype was counted between two and nine times. V and J are TRBV7-2 and TRBJ1-6; 7 bases map to TRBD1. V trimming: 5 bases; J trimming: 6 bases; junction bases outside the gene matches: 7. Germline loops: CDR1 SGHTA, CDR2 FQGNSA. The CDR3 sequence is 15 residues long. The CDR3 DNA sequence: TGTGCCAGCAGCGCCCGGACAGGTCCTAATTCACCCCTCCACTTT. Translating gives CASSARTGPNSPLHF.

This clonotype was recorded a few times. The chain joins TRBV20-1 to TRBJ2-4; D is undetermined. The V gene lost 7 bases and the J gene lost 6 bases, with 10 bases spanning the gap. This CDR3 has 11 amino acids. Germline assignment: CDR1 DFQATT and CDR2 SNEGSKA (reference sequence). For the CDR3, the DNA is TGCAGTGGGCGTGCCGGAAACATTCAGTACTTC. This translates into CSGRAGNIQYF.

The V gene is TRBV20-1, the J gene TRBJ1-2, with 8 bases lining up with TRBD1. CDR3 length: 13 residues. Germline-derived CDR1 and CDR2 are DFQATT and SNEGSKA (reference sequence). J was trimmed by 6 bases and V by 4 bases; bases with no gene match: 7. The CDR3 nucleotides are TGCAGTGCTACTAAGGACAGGGACAATGGCTACACCTTC. Translated, it gives CSATKDRDNGYTF.

Concerning this clonotype itself: This may arise from a read error, as a much more abundant clone is one base away. The chain joins TRBV6-5 to TRBJ2-1; D is uncertain. From germline, CDR1 is MNHEY and CDR2 SVGAGI. The germline V and J ends were trimmed by 6 bases and 1 base, with 13 bases remaining between them. There are 15 residues in the CDR3. The CDR3 DNA sequence: TGTGCCAGCAGCCCTACTATGTTTTCCTACAATGAGCAGTTCTTC. Its translation: CASSPTMFSYNEQFF.

The chain couples TRBV5-1 to TRBJ1-1; TRBD1 might be the D (6 bases). V lost 6 bases and J 3 bases, leaving 12 bases between the germline ends. Germline CDR1 reads SGHRS; CDR2 reads YFSETQ. The CDR3 totals 13 residues. CDR3 amino acids: CASNRDTDTEAFF. CDR3 sequence (DNA): TGCGCCAGCAACAGGGACACCGACACTGAAGCTTTCTTT.